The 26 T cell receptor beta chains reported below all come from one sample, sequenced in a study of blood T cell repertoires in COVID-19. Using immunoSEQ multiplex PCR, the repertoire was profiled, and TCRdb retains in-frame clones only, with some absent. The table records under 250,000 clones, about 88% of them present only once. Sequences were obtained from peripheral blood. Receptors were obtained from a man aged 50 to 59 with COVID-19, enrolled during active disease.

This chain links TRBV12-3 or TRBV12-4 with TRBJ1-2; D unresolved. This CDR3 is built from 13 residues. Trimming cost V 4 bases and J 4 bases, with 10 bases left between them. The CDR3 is CASSYDKVYGYTF. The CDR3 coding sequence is TGTGCCAGCAGTTACGACAAGGTCTATGGCTACACCTTC.

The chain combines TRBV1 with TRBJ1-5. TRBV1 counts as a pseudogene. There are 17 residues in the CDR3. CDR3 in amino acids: CTSSQDVRRRRDQPQHF. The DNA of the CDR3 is TGCACCAGCAGCCAAGATGTGAGGCGCCGGCGCGACCAGCCCCAGCATTTT.

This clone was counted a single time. CDR3 loop: CASSYAGQIAKNIQYF. CDR3 DNA sequence: TGTGCCAGCAGTTACGCAGGACAGATAGCCAAAAACATTCAGTACTTC. The V gene is TRBV6-2 or TRBV6-3, the J gene TRBJ2-4; perhaps TRBD1 as D (6 bases). Germline lookup yields CDR1 MNHEY and CDR2 SVGEGT. This CDR3 region has 16 residues. Trimming cost V 2 bases and J 0 bases, with 11 bases left between them.

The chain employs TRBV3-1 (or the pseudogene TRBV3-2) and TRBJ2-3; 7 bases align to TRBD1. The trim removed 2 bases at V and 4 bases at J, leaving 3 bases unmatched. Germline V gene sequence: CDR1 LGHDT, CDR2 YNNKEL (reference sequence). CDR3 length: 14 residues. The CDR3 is CASSQRQGPDTQYF. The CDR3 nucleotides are TGTGCCAGCAGCCAAAGACAGGGTCCAGATACGCAGTATTTT.

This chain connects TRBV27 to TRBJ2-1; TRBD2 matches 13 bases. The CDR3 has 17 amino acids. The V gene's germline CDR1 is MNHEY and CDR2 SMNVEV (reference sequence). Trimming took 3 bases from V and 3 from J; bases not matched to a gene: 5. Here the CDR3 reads CASSFLGTSGIYNEQFF. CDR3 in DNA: TGTGCCAGCAGTTTCCTCGGGACTAGCGGGATCTACAATGAGCAGTTCTTC.

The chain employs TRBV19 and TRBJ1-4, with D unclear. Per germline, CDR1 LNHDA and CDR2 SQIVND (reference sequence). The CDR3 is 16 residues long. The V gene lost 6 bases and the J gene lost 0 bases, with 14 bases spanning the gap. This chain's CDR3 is CASRIRFRATNEKLFF. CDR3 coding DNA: TGTGCCAGTAGAATCAGGTTCCGAGCAACTAATGAAAAACTGTTTTTT.

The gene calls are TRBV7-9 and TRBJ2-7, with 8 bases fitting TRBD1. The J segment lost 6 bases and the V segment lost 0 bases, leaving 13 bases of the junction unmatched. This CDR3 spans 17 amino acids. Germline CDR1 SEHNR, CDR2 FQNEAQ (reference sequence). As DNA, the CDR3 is TGTGCCAGCAGCTTAGCTCAGGGGGCCTCCGCAGGGGGCGAGCAGTACTTC. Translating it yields CASSLAQGASAGGEQYF.

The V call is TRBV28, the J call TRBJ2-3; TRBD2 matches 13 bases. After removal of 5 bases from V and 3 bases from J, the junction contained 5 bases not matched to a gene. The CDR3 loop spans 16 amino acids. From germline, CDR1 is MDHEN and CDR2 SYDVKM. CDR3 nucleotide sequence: TGTGCCAGCAGTCGTGGGGGACTAGCGGGAACAGATACGCAGTATTTT. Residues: CASSRGGLAGTDTQYF.

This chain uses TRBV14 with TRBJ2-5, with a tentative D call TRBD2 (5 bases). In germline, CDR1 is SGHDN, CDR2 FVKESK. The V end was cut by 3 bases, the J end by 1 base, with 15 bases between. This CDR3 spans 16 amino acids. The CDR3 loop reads CASSHLAGRFQETQYF. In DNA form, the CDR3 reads TGTGCCAGCAGCCACCTGGCGGGTCGGTTCCAAGAGACCCAGTACTTC.

The CDR3 loop reads CASSIPTGLAAYNEQFF. In DNA form, the CDR3 reads TGTGCCAGTAGTATCCCTACGGGACTAGCTGCCTACAATGAGCAGTTCTTC. J is TRBJ2-1 and V is TRBV19, with 9 bases aligning to TRBD2. From germline, CDR1 is LNHDA and CDR2 SQIVND (reference sequence). Unmatched junction bases numbered 8, after V lost 3 bases and J lost 2 bases. The CDR3 has 17 amino acids. Drawing the rest from reference TRBV19 and TRBJ2-1, the complete variable domain is DGGITQSPKYLFRKEGQNVTLSCEQNLNHDAMYWYRQDPGQGLRLIYYSQIVNDFQKGDIAEGYSVSREKKESFPLTVTSAQKNPTAFYLCASSIPTGLAAYNEQFFGPGTRLTVL.

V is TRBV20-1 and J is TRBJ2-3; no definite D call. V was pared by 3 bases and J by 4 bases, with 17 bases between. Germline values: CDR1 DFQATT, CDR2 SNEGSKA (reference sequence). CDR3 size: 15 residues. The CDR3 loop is CSASGALIRSDTQYF. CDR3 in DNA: TGCAGTGCTAGTGGCGCTCTAATACGTTCAGATACGCAGTATTTT.

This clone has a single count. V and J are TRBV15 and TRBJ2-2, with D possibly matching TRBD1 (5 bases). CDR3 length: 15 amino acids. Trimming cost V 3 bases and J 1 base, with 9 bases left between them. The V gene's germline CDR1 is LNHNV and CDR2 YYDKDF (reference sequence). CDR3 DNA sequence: TGTGCCACCAGCAGGACAGAATTGAACACCGGGGAGCTGTTTTTT. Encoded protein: CATSRTELNTGELFF. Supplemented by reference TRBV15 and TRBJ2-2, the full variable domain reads DAMVIQNPRYQVTQFGKPVTLSCSQTLNHNVMYWYQQKSSQAPKLLFHYYDKDFNNEADTPDNFQSRRPNTSFCFLDIRSPGLGDTAMYLCATSRTELNTGELFFGEGSRLTVL.

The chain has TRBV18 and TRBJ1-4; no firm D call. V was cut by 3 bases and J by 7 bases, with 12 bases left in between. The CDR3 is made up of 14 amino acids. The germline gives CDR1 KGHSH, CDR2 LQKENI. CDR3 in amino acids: CASSPFRVGEKLFF. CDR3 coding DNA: TGTGCCAGCTCACCCTTTCGTGTCGGTGAAAAACTGTTTTTT.

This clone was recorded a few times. The CDR3 reads CASSQGTGGASGRYEQYF. DNA for the CDR3: TGTGCCAGCAGCCAAGGGACAGGGGGCGCATCTGGTCGCTACGAGCAGTACTTC. This chain joins TRBV3-1 (or the pseudogene TRBV3-2) and TRBJ2-7; 11 nucleotides line up with TRBD1. Germline assignment: CDR1 LGHDT and CDR2 YNNKEL (reference sequence). Trimming cost V 1 base and J 3 bases; bases outside gene matches: 11. This CDR3 contains 18 residues.

In DNA, the CDR3 is TGTGCCACCAGCCCCGGGGGACAGGGGGTATCAGCCGGGGAGCTGTTTTTT. Its protein is CATSPGGQGVSAGELFF. The chain joins TRBV24-1 to TRBJ2-2; 11 bases fit TRBD1. Looked up from germline, CDR1 is KGHDR and CDR2 is SFDVKD. J lost 6 bases, V lost 7 bases, and 12 bases had no gene match. The length of the CDR3 is 17 residues.

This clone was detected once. CDR3 nucleotide sequence: TGTGCCAGCTCACCCAGGACTAGCGGGGGGGCCAATCCGGAGACCCAGTACTTC. Protein: CASSPRTSGGANPETQYF. This chain links TRBV18 with TRBJ2-5, with TRBD2 identical over 15 bases. Germline loops: CDR1 KGHSH, CDR2 LQKENI. The V gene end was trimmed by 3 bases and the J gene end by 5 bases; junction bases not matched to a gene: 10. The CDR3 extends over 18 amino acids.

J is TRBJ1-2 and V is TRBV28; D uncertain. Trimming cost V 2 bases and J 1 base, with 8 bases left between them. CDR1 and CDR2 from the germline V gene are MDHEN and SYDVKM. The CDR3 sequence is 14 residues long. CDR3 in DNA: TGTGCCAGCAGTTTAGAAGGAGTTAACTATGGCTACACCTTC. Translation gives CASSLEGVNYGYTF.

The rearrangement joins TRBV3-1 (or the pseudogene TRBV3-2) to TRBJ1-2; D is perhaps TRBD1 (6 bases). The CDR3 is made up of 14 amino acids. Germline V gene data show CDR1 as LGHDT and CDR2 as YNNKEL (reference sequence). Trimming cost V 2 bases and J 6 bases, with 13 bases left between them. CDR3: CASSQPTGRHGYTF. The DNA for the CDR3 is TGTGCCAGCAGCCAACCGACAGGAAGGCATGGCTACACCTTC.

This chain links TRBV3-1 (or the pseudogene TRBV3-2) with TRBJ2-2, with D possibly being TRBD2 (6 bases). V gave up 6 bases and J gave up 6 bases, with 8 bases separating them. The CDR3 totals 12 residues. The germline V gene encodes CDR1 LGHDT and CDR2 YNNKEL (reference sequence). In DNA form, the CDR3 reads TGTGCCAGCAGTAGACTAGCCGGGGAGCTGTTTTTT. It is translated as CASSRLAGELFF.

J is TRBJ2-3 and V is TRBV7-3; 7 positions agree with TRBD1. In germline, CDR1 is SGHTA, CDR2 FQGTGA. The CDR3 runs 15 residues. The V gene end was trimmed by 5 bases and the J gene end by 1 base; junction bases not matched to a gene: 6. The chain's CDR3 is CASSPTGHGTDTQYF. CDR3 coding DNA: TGTGCCAGCAGCCCGACAGGGCATGGCACAGATACGCAGTATTTT. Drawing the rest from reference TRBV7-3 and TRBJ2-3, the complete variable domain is GAGVSQTPSNKVTEKGKYVELRCDPISGHTALYWYRQSLGQGPEFLIYFQGTGAADDSGLPNDRFFAVRPEGSVSTLKIQRTERGDSAVYLCASSPTGHGTDTQYFGPGTRLTVL.

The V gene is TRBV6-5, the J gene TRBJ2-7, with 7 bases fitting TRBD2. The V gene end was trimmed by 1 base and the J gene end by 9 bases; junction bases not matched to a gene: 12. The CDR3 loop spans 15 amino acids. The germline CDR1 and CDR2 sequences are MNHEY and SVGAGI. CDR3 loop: CASSYYGHLERGQYF. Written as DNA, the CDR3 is TGTGCCAGCAGTTACTATGGACACCTGGAGCGGGGGCAGTACTTC.

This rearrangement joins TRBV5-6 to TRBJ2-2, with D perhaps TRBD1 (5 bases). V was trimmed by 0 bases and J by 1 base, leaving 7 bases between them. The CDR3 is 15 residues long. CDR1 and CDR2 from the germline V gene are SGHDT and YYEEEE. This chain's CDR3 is CASSLGQGNTGELFF. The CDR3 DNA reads TGTGCCAGCAGCTTGGGGCAGGGGAACACCGGGGAGCTGTTTTTT.

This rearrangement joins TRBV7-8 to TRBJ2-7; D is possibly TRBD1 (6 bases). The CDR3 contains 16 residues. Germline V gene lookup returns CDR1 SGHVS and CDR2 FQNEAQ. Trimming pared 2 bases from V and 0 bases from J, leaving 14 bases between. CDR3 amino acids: CASSLSGQGTSYEQYF. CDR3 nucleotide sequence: TGTGCCAGCAGCTTAAGTGGCCAGGGGACCTCCTACGAGCAGTACTTC.

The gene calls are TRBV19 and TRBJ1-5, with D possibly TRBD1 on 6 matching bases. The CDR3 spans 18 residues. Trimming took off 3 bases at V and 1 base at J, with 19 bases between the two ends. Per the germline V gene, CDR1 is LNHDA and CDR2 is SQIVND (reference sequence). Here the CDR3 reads CASSIESGPQGSNQPQHF. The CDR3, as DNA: TGTGCCAGTAGTATTGAGTCGGGGCCCCAGGGGAGCAATCAGCCCCAGCATTTT.

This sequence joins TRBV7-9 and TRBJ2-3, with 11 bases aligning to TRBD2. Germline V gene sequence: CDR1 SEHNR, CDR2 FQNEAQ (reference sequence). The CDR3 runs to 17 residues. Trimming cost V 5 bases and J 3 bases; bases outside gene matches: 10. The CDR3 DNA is TGTGCCAGCAGCCCGCTTATAGCGGGAGGGGGTACAGATACGCAGTATTTT. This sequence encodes CASSPLIAGGGTDTQYF. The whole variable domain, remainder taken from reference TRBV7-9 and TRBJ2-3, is DTGVSQNPRHKITKRGQNVTFRCDPISEHNRLYWYRQTLGQGPEFLTYFQNEAQLEKSRLLSDRFSAERPKGSFSTLEIQRTEQGDSAMYLCASSPLIAGGGTDTQYFGPGTRLTVL.

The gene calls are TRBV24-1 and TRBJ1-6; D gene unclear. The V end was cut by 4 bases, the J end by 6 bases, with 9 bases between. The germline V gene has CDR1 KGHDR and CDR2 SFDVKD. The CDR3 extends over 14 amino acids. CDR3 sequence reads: CATSDHRPNSPLHF. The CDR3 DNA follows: TGTGCCACCAGTGACCACAGACCTAATTCACCCCTCCACTTT.